The T cell receptor (beta chain) described here comes from a study of blood T cell repertoires in COVID-19. On the study more broadly: Sample material is recorded as cDNA or gDNA derived from T cells, B-cell-depleted T cells, or PBMCs.

Recruitment covered fewer than 25 US areas and drew participants whose ages spanned roughly 18 to 89 years. TCRdb's table, derived via immunoSEQ multiplex PCR, lists solely in-frame clones and lacks some. The sample carries 300,000 to 350,000 clones, approximately 88% recorded once. This receptor was taken from a man aged 30 to 39 who had recovered from COVID-19. Sample: PBMCs or T cells enriched from blood (not recorded which).

CDR3 sequence (DNA): TGCGCCAGCAGTGATTCAGGGGATTCTCAGCCCCAGCATTTT. Amino acid sequence: CASSDSGDSQPQHF. This chain connects TRBV10-2 to TRBJ1-5; tentatively, D is TRBD1 (6 bases). Between the trimmed V and J ends, which lost 3 bases and 6 bases, there was a span of 12 bases. The CDR3 contains 14 residues. Germline loops: CDR1 WSHSY, CDR2 SAAADI.